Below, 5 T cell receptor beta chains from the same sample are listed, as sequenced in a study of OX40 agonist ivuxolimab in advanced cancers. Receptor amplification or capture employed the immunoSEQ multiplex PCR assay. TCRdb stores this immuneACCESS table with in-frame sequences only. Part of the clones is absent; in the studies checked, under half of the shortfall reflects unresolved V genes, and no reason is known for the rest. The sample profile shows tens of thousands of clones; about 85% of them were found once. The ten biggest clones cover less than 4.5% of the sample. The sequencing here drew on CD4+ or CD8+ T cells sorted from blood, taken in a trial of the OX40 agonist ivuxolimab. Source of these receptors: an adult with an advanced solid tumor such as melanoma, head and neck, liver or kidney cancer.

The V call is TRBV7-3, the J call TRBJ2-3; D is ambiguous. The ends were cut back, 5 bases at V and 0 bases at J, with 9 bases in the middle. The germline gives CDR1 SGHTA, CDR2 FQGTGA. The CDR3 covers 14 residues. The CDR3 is CASSPTGSTDTQYF. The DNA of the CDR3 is TGTGCCAGCAGCCCTACCGGGAGCACAGATACGCAGTATTTT.

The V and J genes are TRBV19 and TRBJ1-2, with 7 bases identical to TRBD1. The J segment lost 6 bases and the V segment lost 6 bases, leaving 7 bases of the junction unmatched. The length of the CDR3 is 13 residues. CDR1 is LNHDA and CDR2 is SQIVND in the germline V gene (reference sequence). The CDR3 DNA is TGTGCCAGTAGAACCGGAGGGGGCAATGGCTACACCTTC. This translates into CASRTGGGNGYTF. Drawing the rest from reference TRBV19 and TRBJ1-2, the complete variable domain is DGGITQSPKYLFRKEGQNVTLSCEQNLNHDAMYWYRQDPGQGLRLIYYSQIVNDFQKGDIAEGYSVSREKKESFPLTVTSAQKNPTAFYLCASRTGGGNGYTFGSGTRLTVV.

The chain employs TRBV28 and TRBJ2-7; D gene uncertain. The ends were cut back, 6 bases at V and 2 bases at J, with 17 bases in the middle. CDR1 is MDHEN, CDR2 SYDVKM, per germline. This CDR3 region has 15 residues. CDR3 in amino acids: CASRKPVGWAYEQYF. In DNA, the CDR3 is TGTGCCAGCAGAAAGCCCGTTGGATGGGCCTACGAGCAGTACTTC.

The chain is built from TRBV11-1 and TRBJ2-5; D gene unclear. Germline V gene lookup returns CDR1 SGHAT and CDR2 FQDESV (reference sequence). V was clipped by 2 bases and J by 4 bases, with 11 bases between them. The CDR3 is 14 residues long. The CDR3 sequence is CASSLRANGETQYF. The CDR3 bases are TGTGCCAGCAGCTTACGGGCTAATGGAGAGACCCAGTACTTC.

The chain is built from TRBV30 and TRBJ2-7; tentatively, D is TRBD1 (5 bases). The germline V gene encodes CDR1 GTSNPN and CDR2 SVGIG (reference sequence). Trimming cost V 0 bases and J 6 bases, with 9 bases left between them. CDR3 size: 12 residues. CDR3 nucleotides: TGTGCCTGGAGTGTACATGGGGCCGAGCAGTACTTC. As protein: CAWSVHGAEQYF.